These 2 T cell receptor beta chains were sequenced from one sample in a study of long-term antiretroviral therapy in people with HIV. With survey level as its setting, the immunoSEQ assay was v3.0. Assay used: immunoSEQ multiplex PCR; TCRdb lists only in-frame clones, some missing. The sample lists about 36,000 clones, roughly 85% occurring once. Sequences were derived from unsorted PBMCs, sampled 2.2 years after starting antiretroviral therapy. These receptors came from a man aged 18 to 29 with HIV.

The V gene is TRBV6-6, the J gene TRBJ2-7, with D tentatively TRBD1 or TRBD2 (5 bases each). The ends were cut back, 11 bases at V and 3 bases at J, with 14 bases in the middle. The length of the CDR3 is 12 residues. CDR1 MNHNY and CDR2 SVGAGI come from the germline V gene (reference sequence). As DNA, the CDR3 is TGTGCCGTCAGGGAGAGTATCTACGAGCAGTACTTC. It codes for CAVRESIYEQYF.

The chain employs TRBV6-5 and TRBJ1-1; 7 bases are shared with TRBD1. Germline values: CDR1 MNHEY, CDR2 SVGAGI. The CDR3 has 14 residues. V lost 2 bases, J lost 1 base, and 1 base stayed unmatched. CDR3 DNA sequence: TGTGCCAGCAGTTACGGGACAGAGAACACTGAAGCTTTCTTT. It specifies CASSYGTENTEAFF.